These 10 T cell receptor beta chains share one sample of origin, sequenced in a study of Ad26.COV2.S vaccination and SARS-CoV-2 variants. Described treatment: roughly 19 received Ad26.COV2.S at low or high dose, single or two shots; a few received placebo; per-sample allocation not given. Samples were taken on day 63 after the first vaccine or placebo injection. The data were produced by immunoSEQ multiplex PCR, yet TCRdb's version contains in-frame clones alone and is incomplete. Altogether 500,000 or so clones are present, roughly 89% being singletons, with the ten largest covering about 2.7%. This sample comprised peripheral blood, obtained in a trial of Ad26.COV2.S vaccine versus placebo. These receptor sequences come from a person between 18 and 60 years old who received the Ad26.COV2.S COVID-19 vaccine or a placebo.

V and J are TRBV6-1 and TRBJ2-1; 8 nucleotides agree with TRBD2. J gave up 6 bases and V 3 bases, and 4 bases lay outside the gene matches. Germline V gene sequence: CDR1 MNHNS, CDR2 SASEGT. The CDR3 covers 14 residues. CDR3 sequence (DNA): TGTGCCAGCAGTGACCTAGCGGGTCTCAATGAGCAGTTCTTC. It codes for CASSDLAGLNEQFF.

V and J are TRBV11-1 and TRBJ1-2; D is perhaps TRBD1 (5 bases). The CDR3 extends over 12 amino acids. Germline CDR1 and CDR2: SGHAT and FQDESV (reference sequence). V was cut by 4 bases and J by 12 bases, with 15 bases left in between. In DNA, the CDR3 is TGTGCCAGCAGCTCACCCAGGGAGAGAGACACCTTC. Translating it yields CASSSPRERDTF.

The V gene is TRBV28, the J gene TRBJ2-3; TRBD2 agrees at 16 bases. Germline CDR1 and CDR2: MDHEN and SYDVKM. Germline trimming cut 3 bases from V and 2 bases from J; bases unmatched to any gene: 5. CDR3 length: 18 residues. The CDR3 here is CASSFTGTSGGATDTQYF. For the CDR3, the DNA is TGTGCCAGCAGTTTCACCGGGACTAGCGGGGGGGCCACAGATACGCAGTATTTT.

The chain is built from TRBV5-4 and TRBJ1-3, with a tentative D call TRBD1 (5 bases). This CDR3 comprises 14 residues. Germline values: CDR1 SGHNT, CDR2 YYREEE (reference sequence). V was pared by 5 bases and J by 6 bases, with 15 bases between. This CDR3 reads CASSSTDLQNTIYF. CDR3 DNA sequence: TGTGCCAGCAGTTCGACAGACCTACAAAACACCATATATTTT.

The chain employs TRBV3-1 (or the pseudogene TRBV3-2) and TRBJ1-1; 9 bases are a match to TRBD1. V lost 4 bases and J lost 5; bases outside the gene matches: 8. In germline, CDR1 is LGHDT, CDR2 YNNKEL (reference sequence). The CDR3 consists of 15 residues. The CDR3 reads CASSPEGQGHTEAFF. CDR3 bases: TGTGCCAGCAGCCCCGAGGGACAGGGACATACTGAAGCTTTCTTT.

The chain is built from TRBV6-1 and TRBJ2-2; possible D gene TRBD1, 6 bases. Germline CDR1 and CDR2: MNHNS and SASEGT. V lost 4 bases, J lost 4 bases, and 16 bases lay in between. The CDR3 contains 16 residues. The chain's CDR3 is CASSAQGLVITGELFF. In DNA form, the CDR3 reads TGTGCCAGCAGTGCCCAGGGGCTAGTCATCACCGGGGAGCTGTTTTTT.

CDR3 residues: CASSFSRPTNEKLFF. CDR3 coding DNA: TGTGCCAGCAGCTTTTCAAGGCCAACTAATGAAAAACTGTTTTTT. The rearrangement joins TRBV7-9 to TRBJ1-4, with D uncertain. The V gene's germline CDR1 is SEHNR and CDR2 FQNEAQ (reference sequence). Trimming removed 3 bases at V and 0 bases at J, with 8 bases between. This CDR3 region has 15 residues.

The V gene is TRBV12-3 or TRBV12-4, the J gene TRBJ2-1; D ambiguous. The CDR3 consists of 10 residues. The germline V and J ends were trimmed by 3 bases and 8 bases, with 2 bases remaining between them. CDR3 in DNA: TGTGCCAGCAGTTTTCATGAGCAGTTCTTC. It translates to CASSFHEQFF.

The CDR3 DNA is TGTGCCAGCAGGTTTACAGGGGGCGGGTACAATGAGCAGTTCTTC. Protein sequence: CASRFTGGGYNEQFF. This rearrangement joins TRBV5-4 to TRBJ2-1; 9 bases line up with TRBD1. CDR3 length: 15 residues. V dropped 5 bases and J dropped 4; count of bases not matched to a gene: 7. The germline CDR1 and CDR2 sequences are SGHNT and YYREEE (reference sequence).

The V call is TRBV2, the J call TRBJ1-2; 10 bases are a match to TRBD1. Germline V gene data show CDR1 as SNHLY and CDR2 as FYNNEI. The CDR3 covers 14 residues. Trimming took 5 bases from V and 4 from J; bases not matched to a gene: 4. CDR3 sequence (DNA): TGTGCCAGCAGTAGGACAGGGGGTATCTATGGCTACACCTTC. Encoded protein: CASSRTGGIYGYTF.